The 14 T cell receptor beta chains presented below share a single source sample, sequenced in a study of blood T cell repertoires in COVID-19. The table came from immunoSEQ multiplex PCR; TCRdb's copy has only in-frame clones and leaves some out. The sample consists of approximately 76,000 clones, over 75% of them appearing once. Material: peripheral blood. These receptors were taken from a man in his fifties with acute or convalescent COVID-19.

The chain is built from TRBV5-6 and TRBJ1-2; 10 nucleotides line up with TRBD1. V lost 4 bases, J lost 5 bases, and 14 bases stayed unmatched. Germline assignment: CDR1 SGHDT and CDR2 YYEEEE. CDR3 length: 17 amino acids. CDR3 sequence reads: CASSRYIGQGVLYGYTF. CDR3 nucleotide sequence: TGTGCCAGCAGCCGCTATATAGGACAGGGGGTCCTATATGGCTACACCTTC.

The V gene is TRBV15, the J gene TRBJ2-3; D might be TRBD1 (5 bases). V shed 1 base and J shed 4 bases, with 15 bases lying between them. This CDR3 has 16 residues. CDR1 and CDR2 (germline): LNHNV, YYDKDF (reference sequence). In nucleotides, the CDR3 is TGTGCCACCAGCAGAGGGCTCGGCAGGGAAGCAGATACGCAGTATTTT. It specifies CATSRGLGREADTQYF. Using reference TRBV15 and TRBJ2-3 for the parts outside the CDR3, the full variable domain is DAMVIQNPRYQVTQFGKPVTLSCSQTLNHNVMYWYQQKSSQAPKLLFHYYDKDFNNEADTPDNFQSRRPNTSFCFLDIRSPGLGDTAMYLCATSRGLGREADTQYFGPGTRLTVL.

This rearrangement joins TRBV2 to TRBJ2-3, with 8 bases fitting TRBD2. J was trimmed by 3 bases and V by 7 bases; bases with no gene match: 9. The CDR3 spans 15 residues. Germline lookup yields CDR1 SNHLY and CDR2 FYNNEI. Here the CDR3 DNA reads TGTGCCAGCACGCTTAGCGGGACCACAACAGATACGCAGTATTTT. Protein: CASTLSGTTTDTQYF.

The genes are TRBV28 and TRBJ2-1, with 11 bases aligning to TRBD2. From germline, CDR1 is MDHEN and CDR2 SYDVKM. J was trimmed by 10 bases and V by 5 bases; bases with no gene match: 10. The CDR3 is 15 amino acids. The CDR3, as DNA: TGTGCCAGCAGTCTCGGGACTAGCGGCGTCGGAGAGCAGTTCTTC. Its translation is CASSLGTSGVGEQFF.

This rearrangement joins TRBV6-2 or TRBV6-3 to TRBJ1-4; perhaps TRBD1 as D (6 bases). The CDR3 is 12 residues long. Germline V gene data show CDR1 as MNHEY and CDR2 as SVGEGT. The germline V and J ends were trimmed by 6 bases and 8 bases, with 10 bases remaining between them. The CDR3 loop reads CASSHRAEKLFF. The CDR3 DNA is TGTGCCAGCAGCCACAGGGCCGAAAAACTGTTTTTT.

The chain uses TRBV6-2 or TRBV6-3 and TRBJ2-7; TRBD2 matches 9 bases. This CDR3 region has 15 residues. The germline V gene encodes CDR1 MNHEY and CDR2 SVGEGT. Trimming removed 3 bases from V and 0 bases from J; junction bases left unmatched: 3. CDR3 nucleotide sequence: TGTGCCAGCAGTTATGCTAGCGGGACCTCCTACGAGCAGTACTTC. This encodes CASSYASGTSYEQYF.

The chain recombines TRBV5-5 with TRBJ1-5; 7 bases agree with TRBD1. Germline V gene sequence: CDR1 SGHKS, CDR2 YYEKEE (reference sequence). The CDR3 totals 13 residues. With V trimmed by 3 bases and J by 4 bases, 1 base remained unmatched. The CDR3 is CASSSRGNQPQHF. CDR3 DNA sequence: TGTGCCAGCAGCTCCAGGGGGAATCAGCCCCAGCATTTT.

The chain couples TRBV19 to TRBJ1-1; 8 bases align to TRBD1. The CDR3 runs to 14 residues. The V segment lost 4 bases and the J segment 8 bases; nucleotides outside the gene matches: 9. Germline V lookup: CDR1 LNHDA, CDR2 SQIVND (reference sequence). In nucleotides, the CDR3 is TGTGCCAGTAGTACCTCACAGGGGGGTCGAGAAGCTTTCTTT. As protein: CASSTSQGGREAFF.

The chain joins TRBV30 to TRBJ2-7; D may be TRBD2 (7 bases). Germline assignment: CDR1 GTSNPN and CDR2 SVGIG (reference sequence). V was cut by 4 bases and J by 3 bases, with 16 bases left in between. The CDR3 is made up of 14 amino acids. The CDR3 here is CAWKPGGRLYEQYF. CDR3 DNA sequence: TGTGCCTGGAAACCGGGGGGCCGACTCTACGAGCAGTACTTC.

The CDR3 sequence is CASSSVGSLGDEQFF. The CDR3 bases are TGCGCCAGCAGCTCCGTAGGTTCATTGGGCGATGAGCAGTTCTTC. The genes are TRBV5-1 and TRBJ2-1; D remains unclear. The V end lost 3 bases, the J end lost 8 bases, and 18 bases lay between the germline ends. There are 15 residues in the CDR3. Germline CDR1 reads SGHRS; CDR2 reads YFSETQ.

The chain joins TRBV6-4 to TRBJ1-2; no clear D gene. Germline V gives CDR1 MRHNA, CDR2 SNTAGT. This CDR3 comprises 15 residues. Trimming pared 6 bases from V and 2 bases from J, leaving 16 bases between. In DNA, the CDR3 is TGTGCCAGCAGCCCGGGGTTGGGCTTAAACTATGGCTACACCTTC. It yields the protein CASSPGLGLNYGYTF.

The chain links TRBV3-1 (or the pseudogene TRBV3-2) to TRBJ1-2, with 9 bases matching TRBD1. This CDR3 has 14 amino acids. The germline V gene encodes CDR1 LGHDT and CDR2 YNNKEL (reference sequence). After removal of 4 bases from V and 5 bases from J, the junction contained 5 bases not matched to a gene. The DNA of the CDR3 is TGTGCCAGCAGCCCGGGACAGGGTGGATATGGCTACACCTTC. Amino acid sequence: CASSPGQGGYGYTF.

V usage is TRBV5-4 and J usage is TRBJ2-3, with TRBD1 as a possible D gene (5 bases). CDR3 size: 14 residues. V lost 4 bases and J 2 bases, leaving 11 bases between the germline ends. Germline-derived CDR1 and CDR2 are SGHNT and YYREEE (reference sequence). The CDR3 region is CASSGVGATDTQYF. CDR3 in DNA: TGTGCCAGCAGCGGTGTTGGGGCCACAGATACGCAGTATTTT.

The genes are TRBV7-2 and TRBJ2-5; TRBD2 matches 8 bases. Germline CDR1 SGHTA, CDR2 FQGNSA. After removal of 5 bases from V and 5 bases from J, the junction contained 7 bases not matched to a gene. The CDR3 runs 14 residues. The CDR3 nucleotides read TGTGCCAGCAGCCCCCGCGGGGGGATCGAGACCCAGTACTTC. The encoded protein is CASSPRGGIETQYF.